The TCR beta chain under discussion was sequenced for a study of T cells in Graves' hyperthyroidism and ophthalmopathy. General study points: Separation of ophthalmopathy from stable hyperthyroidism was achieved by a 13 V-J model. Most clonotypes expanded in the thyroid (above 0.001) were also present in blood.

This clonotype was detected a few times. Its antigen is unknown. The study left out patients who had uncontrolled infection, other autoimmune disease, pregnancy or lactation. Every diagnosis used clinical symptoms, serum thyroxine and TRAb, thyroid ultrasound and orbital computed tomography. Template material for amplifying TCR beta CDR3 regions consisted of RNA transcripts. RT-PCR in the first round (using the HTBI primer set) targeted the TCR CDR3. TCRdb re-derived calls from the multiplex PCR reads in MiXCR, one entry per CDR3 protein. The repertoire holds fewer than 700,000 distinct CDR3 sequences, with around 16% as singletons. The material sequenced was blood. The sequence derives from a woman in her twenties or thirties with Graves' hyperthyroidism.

In DNA form, the CDR3 reads TGTGCCAGCAGCTTATATAACGACTACAATCAGCCCCAGCATTTT. This gives the protein CASSLYNDYNQPQHF. The V and J genes are TRBV7-6 and TRBJ1-5; D unclear. V was clipped by 2 bases and J by 3 bases, with 11 bases between them. CDR3 length: 15 amino acids. Per the germline V gene, CDR1 is SGHVS and CDR2 is FNYEAQ.